One and the same sample provided the 17 T cell receptor beta chains below, sequenced in a study of shared clonotypes between healthy human individuals. TCRdb keeps only in-frame clones here, not all; method: immunoSEQ multiplex PCR. The sample carries under 2,500,000 clones, almost 96% recorded once. Sequencing used naive CD4+ T cells sorted from blood. Noted subset: CD45RA+ positively selected. The source of these receptors is a man aged 18 to 30 in good health.

The chain couples TRBV4-3 to TRBJ1-2; 7 bases are a match to TRBD1. J gave up 0 bases and V 4 bases, and 5 bases lay outside the gene matches. The CDR3 extends over 15 amino acids. CDR1 and CDR2 (germline): LGHNA, YSLEER. CDR3 bases: TGCGCCAGCAGCCTTGAGGGGGCCGCTAACTATGGCTACACCTTC. This encodes CASSLEGAANYGYTF.

The J gene is TRBJ1-1, the V gene TRBV5-1; 8 bases match TRBD1. The CDR3 contains 15 residues. Germline CDR1 SGHRS, CDR2 YFSETQ. J was trimmed by 3 bases and V by 4 bases; bases with no gene match: 8. In DNA, the CDR3 is TGCGCCAGCAGCCCCCAGGGGGCTAGGGACACTGAAGCTTTCTTT. It is translated as CASSPQGARDTEAFF.

The DNA of the CDR3 is TGTGCCAGCAGTGAGCAGGGTGGGGGGATGAACACTGAAGCTTTCTTT. Translating it yields CASSEQGGGMNTEAFF. The rearrangement uses TRBV2 and TRBJ1-1, with a weak D call TRBD1 (5 bases). The CDR3 runs to 16 residues. Trimming removed 3 bases at V and 0 bases at J, with 14 bases between. Germline-derived CDR1 and CDR2 are SNHLY and FYNNEI.

The chain uses TRBV5-1 and TRBJ2-3; 8 bases line up with TRBD2. The CDR3 runs 15 residues. Losses at the gene ends were 10 bases for V and 2 bases for J; bases not matched to a gene: 12. The germline CDR1 and CDR2 sequences are SGHRS and YFSETQ. The CDR3 region is CAFPKKAGDTDTQYF. The DNA of the CDR3 is TGCGCCTTTCCCAAGAAAGCGGGGGACACAGATACGCAGTATTTT.

The rearrangement links TRBV2 to TRBJ2-5; D not resolved. The germline gives CDR1 SNHLY, CDR2 FYNNEI. V gave up 3 bases and J gave up 2 bases, with 10 bases separating them. The CDR3 totals 14 residues. The CDR3 DNA reads TGTGCCAGCAGTGAGCAGAGTTCTCAAGAGACCCAGTACTTC. The encoded protein is CASSEQSSQETQYF.

A word on this clone: This sample also contains other DNA sequences that code for the same CDR3. This sequence joins TRBV7-9 and TRBJ2-7; D remains ambiguous. Looked up from germline, CDR1 is SEHNR and CDR2 is FQNEAQ (reference sequence). CDR3 length equals 12 residues. V lost 5 bases and J 1 base, leaving 6 bases between the germline ends. DNA for the CDR3: TGTGCCAGCAGCCTTTCATCCTACGAGCAGTACTTC. Encoded protein: CASSLSSYEQYF.

V gene TRBV2 combines with J gene TRBJ1-3, with D possibly being TRBD1 (6 bases). The CDR3 length is 14 residues. CDR1 and CDR2 (germline): SNHLY, FYNNEI. Trimming left V 7 bases short and J 0 bases short, with 10 bases between. The chain's CDR3 is CASTTGLSGNTIYF. The CDR3 DNA sequence: TGTGCCAGCACGACAGGACTCTCTGGAAACACCATATATTTT.

This clone was detected only once. The genes are TRBV10-3 and TRBJ1-1; maybe TRBD1 (6 bases). The V gene's germline CDR1 is ENHRY and CDR2 SYGVKD. CDR3 length equals 16 residues. V lost 3 bases and J lost 0, with 14 bases in between. The CDR3 nucleotides are TGTGCCATCAGTGACTGGGGGGGCCCCATGAACACTGAAGCTTTCTTT. This codes for CAISDWGGPMNTEAFF.

V gene TRBV18 combines with J gene TRBJ2-1; 11 bases are a match to TRBD2. The CDR3 has 15 amino acids. Losses at the gene ends were 6 bases for V and 10 bases for J; bases not matched to a gene: 11. The germline V gene has CDR1 KGHSH and CDR2 LQKENI. CDR3 amino acids: CASSPVLTSGGEQFF. CDR3 bases: TGTGCCAGCTCCCCGGTTCTTACTAGCGGGGGAGAGCAGTTCTTC.

V is TRBV19 and J is TRBJ1-1, with TRBD1 as a possible D gene (5 bases). Germline CDR1 is LNHDA and CDR2 is SQIVND (reference sequence). The germline V and J ends were trimmed by 3 bases and 4 bases, with 21 bases remaining between them. CDR3 length: 17 amino acids. The CDR3 nucleotides read TGTGCCAGTAGTATCTACAGTCAGGGCACCGTTGCCACTGAAGCTTTCTTT. Its translation is CASSIYSQGTVATEAFF.

V usage is TRBV23-1 and J usage is TRBJ2-7, with TRBD2 as a possible D gene (6 bases). TRBV23-1 is annotated as an ORF whose role is uncertain. The CDR3 is 15 amino acids. V lost 4 bases, J lost 0 bases, and 13 bases lay in between. The CDR3 sequence is CASSRGGGVSYEQYF. The DNA for the CDR3 is TGCGCCAGCAGTCGGGGAGGCGGGGTCTCCTACGAGCAGTACTTC.

The V and J genes are TRBV5-1 and TRBJ1-3, with unresolved D. Trimming shortened V by 6 bases and J by 0 bases, and 10 bases separated the two germline ends. The CDR3 contains 14 residues. CDR1 and CDR2 from the germline V gene are SGHRS and YFSETQ. This CDR3 is CASTRDPSGNTIYF. DNA of the CDR3: TGCGCCAGCACGAGGGATCCCTCTGGAAACACCATATATTTT. The full variable domain, its missing parts supplied by reference TRBV5-1 and TRBJ1-3, is KAGVTQTPRYLIKTRGQQVTLSCSPISGHRSVSWYQQTPGQGLQFLFEYFSETQRNKGNFPGRFSGRQFSNSRSEMNVSTLELGDSALYLCASTRDPSGNTIYFGEGSWLTVV.

The chain combines TRBV30 with TRBJ2-2; TRBD1 might be the D (5 bases). CDR3 length: 12 residues. Germline CDR1 is GTSNPN and CDR2 is SVGIG (reference sequence). Trimming took 1 base from V and 7 from J, leaving 7 bases between them. The CDR3 coding sequence is TGTGCCTGGAGTGGGCAGGGCGGGGAGCTGTTTTTT. Translated: CAWSGQGGELFF.

About this clone itself: This sample includes further DNA sequences coding for the same CDR3. The chain links TRBV4-1 to TRBJ2-3; D uncertain. Per germline, CDR1 MGHRA and CDR2 YSYEKL. V was trimmed by 0 bases and J by 1 base, leaving 5 bases between them. The CDR3 loop spans 14 amino acids. The CDR3 sequence is CASSQDPGTDTQYF. The CDR3 DNA reads as TGCGCCAGCAGCCAAGATCCAGGCACAGATACGCAGTATTTT.

The CDR3 sequence is CAWSTRTVSYEQYF. The CDR3 bases are TGTGCCTGGAGTACCCGGACGGTCTCCTACGAGCAGTACTTC. This chain connects TRBV30 to TRBJ2-7, with D uncertain. The germline V and J ends were trimmed by 2 bases and 0 bases, with 11 bases remaining between them. CDR1 and CDR2 from the germline V gene are GTSNPN and SVGIG (reference sequence). The CDR3 spans 14 residues.

V is TRBV2 and J is TRBJ2-7; D gene ambiguous. V dropped 3 bases and J dropped 0 bases, with 12 bases sitting between them. In germline, CDR1 is SNHLY, CDR2 FYNNEI. This CDR3 has 15 amino acids. This CDR3 is CASSEGFPPSYEQYF. DNA for the CDR3: TGTGCCAGCAGTGAGGGGTTTCCCCCCTCCTACGAGCAGTACTTC. The whole variable domain, filled in from reference TRBV2 and TRBJ2-7, reads EPEVTQTPSHQVTQMGQEVILRCVPISNHLYFYWYRQILGQKVEFLVSFYNNEISEKSEIFDDQFSVERPDGSNFTLKIRSTKLEDSAMYFCASSEGFPPSYEQYFGPGTRLTVT.

This clone was recorded only once. CDR3 protein: CAWGFDKHEQYF. CDR3 in DNA: TGTGCCTGGGGATTCGACAAGCACGAGCAGTACTTC. V usage is TRBV30 and J usage is TRBJ2-7; D gene uncertain. With 5 bases removed from V and 5 bases from J, the gap between germline ends came to 13 bases. CDR1 and CDR2 (germline): GTSNPN, SVGIG (reference sequence). CDR3 size: 12 residues. The variable domain in full, with the rest retrieved from reference TRBV30 and TRBJ2-7, is SQTIHQWPATLVQPVGSPLSLECTVEGTSNPNLYWYRQAAGRGLQLLFYSVGIGQISSEVPQNLSASRPQDRQFILSSKKLLLSDSGFYLCAWGFDKHEQYFGPGTRLTVT.